The present T cell receptor beta chain was sequenced within a study of blood T cell repertoires in COVID-19 (dated by TCRdb to 2018 to 2021). Concerning the study at large: The collaborator samples originated in the United States, Italy and Spain and spanned the acute and convalescent phases of COVID-19. The material from the prospective study consisted of cDNA or gDNA derived from T cells, B-cell-depleted T cells, or PBMCs. Subjects who had been exposed to COVID-19, were actively infected with it, or had recovered from it provided the deeply sampled blood TCRbeta repertoires that made up the dataset. The repertoires were released in a freely available public database intended as a resource for research on the immune response to SARS-CoV-2. The samples were drawn from two sources: the first 160 participants of the ongoing ImmuneRACE study, and 1,000 to 1,500 subjects contributed by 6 global collaborators. Sample metadata almost always included a de-identified subject ID, COVID-19 status, age in years and sex. Where available, HLA class I and class II types were obtained from metadata supplied by the sample provider rather than from assay-based typing.

TCRbeta CDR3 regions were amplified from genomic DNA by means of the immunoSEQ Assay, a bias-controlled multiplex PCR. The original pipeline was this. The number of nucleated cells in each sample was estimated by amplification of reference gene primers within the assay. To quantify the absolute abundance of each unique TCRbeta CDR3 rearrangement, sequence reads were collapsed and filtered. For each sample, productive Simpson clonality was calculated as the square root of Simpson's diversity index over productive rearrangements. The table comes from immuneACCESS by way of TCRdb, which keeps in-frame sequences with V and J called. Part of the clones is missing from these tables; in studies checked, under half for an unresolved V gene and the rest for unknown reasons. V, J and clone size are taken as reported in that table, and D and trimming were inferred from the DNA itself. The sample table contains 150,000 to 160,000 clones; only one count was recorded for around 84% of them. Almost 10% of the sample goes to the ten largest clones.

According to the germline V gene, CDR1 reads SGHRS and CDR2 reads YFSETQ. Including cysteine and phenylalanine, the CDR3 has 13 amino acids. Kept here is only the CDR3 DNA, which spans 39 bases and is read in frame from base 1. The V end loses 6 bases and the J end loses 5 bases, and a stretch of 14 bases separates them. The paper as a whole reports these results and caveats: The amount of clinical and demographic metadata varied by source and participant and was provided uncurated.

About this clone itself: Its specific antigen is unknown. Base qualities are not recorded, but no much larger clone differs from it by a single base.

The collaborating institutions used their own protocols to collect whole blood in K2EDTA tubes. For TCRbeta analysis, collaborator samples were shipped as frozen whole blood, as isolated PBMCs, or as DNA extracted from either sample type. In this chain, TRBV5-1 is recombined with TRBJ1-2; the best D guess is TRBD1, with 6 bases matching. This TCR derives from a woman in her 50s with acute or convalescent COVID-19. Source material: peripheral blood. At the DNA level, the sequence is TGCGCCAGCACACCGGCGGGGGCGTATGGCTACACCTTC. The translation is CASTPAGAYGYTF.